This TCR beta chain was retrieved from a study of type 1 and type 2 diabetes patients. Study as a whole: Participants included type 1 and type 2 diabetes patients plus nondiabetic controls.

PCR was run on genomic DNA. A primer set of 30 forward and 13 reverse primers amplified the CDR3. TCRdb redid the calling of the multiplex PCR reads with MiXCR, one entry per CDR3 protein. The profile shows a few hundred thousand distinct CDR3 sequences, roughly 50% of them singletons. V dropped 8 bases and J dropped 5; count of bases not matched to a gene: 9. Per the germline V gene, CDR1 is LNHDA and CDR2 is SQIVND (reference sequence). This CDR3 comprises 14 residues. This clonotype was seen a handful of times. This chain links TRBV19 with TRBJ1-1, with 9 bases matching TRBD1. The source of this sequence is a man aged 18 to 35 with type 2 diabetes. What was sequenced was peripheral blood mononuclear cells (PBMCs). The CDR3 bases are TGTGCCAGTCTCTTGGGGACAGGGACGACTGAAGCTTTCTTT. This sequence encodes CASLLGTGTTEAFF.